A single sample gave rise to the 18 T cell receptor beta chains below, sequenced in a study of cytomegalovirus exposure and HLA in healthy donors. PCR was performed using 60 Vbeta and 13 Jbeta primers. Clones were read by immunoSEQ multiplex PCR, and TCRdb kept only the in-frame ones, dropping some. This sample has 150,000 to 200,000 clones, with 80% found just once. Material: PBMCs. Source of these receptors: a man aged 18 to 29 in good health and CMV-seropositive.

This clone was observed a handful of times. The chain joins TRBV5-4 to TRBJ1-1; 10 bases are shared with TRBD1. Germline CDR1 and CDR2: SGHNT and YYREEE (reference sequence). CDR3 length equals 16 residues. V was clipped by 5 bases and J by 3 bases; unmatched bases: 10. CDR3 DNA sequence: TGTGCCAGCAGAAGAACCGGGACAGGGGAACACACTGAAGCTTTCTTT. It is translated as CASRRTGTGEHTEAFF.

The V gene is TRBV6-5, the J gene TRBJ2-7, with TRBD1 identical over 10 bases. The CDR3 is made up of 15 amino acids. Germline V gives CDR1 MNHEY, CDR2 SVGAGI. Unmatched junction bases numbered 6, after V lost 4 bases and J lost 3 bases. In DNA, the CDR3 is TGTGCCAGCAGTTCCCCCGGACAGGGGGACTACGAGCAGTACTTC. This translates into CASSSPGQGDYEQYF.

This sequence joins TRBV10-1 and TRBJ2-3; 7 nucleotides agree with TRBD2. V was pared by 4 bases and J by 5 bases, with 9 bases of the junction left unmatched. Germline V CDR1 and CDR2: WNHNN, SYGVQD (reference sequence). This CDR3 is built from 15 residues. CDR3 loop: CASSGSAGVVDTQYF. In DNA form, the CDR3 reads TGCGCCAGCAGTGGTTCCGCGGGAGTAGTAGATACGCAGTATTTT.

The chain uses TRBV6-6 and TRBJ2-3, with D possibly being TRBD2 (6 bases). Trimming shortened V by 1 base and J by 3 bases, and 14 bases separated the two germline ends. CDR1 MNHNY and CDR2 SVGAGI come from the germline V gene (reference sequence). CDR3 size: 16 residues. In nucleotides, the CDR3 is TGTGCCAGCAGTTACTGGCGGGATTTGATTACAGATACGCAGTATTTT. This codes for CASSYWRDLITDTQYF.

The chain uses TRBV5-1 and TRBJ1-1; D gene unclear. The V end lost 1 base, the J end lost 0 bases, and 7 bases lay between the germline ends. The germline gives CDR1 SGHRS, CDR2 YFSETQ. CDR3 length: 14 amino acids. The CDR3 sequence is CASSLSQVNTEAFF. The CDR3, as DNA: TGCGCCAGCAGCTTGTCGCAGGTGAACACTGAAGCTTTCTTT.

The genes are TRBV29-1 and TRBJ1-3, with TRBD1 matching 7 bases. Germline V gene lookup returns CDR1 SQVTM and CDR2 ANQGSEA. With V trimmed by 5 bases and J by 2 bases, 6 bases remained unmatched. The CDR3 is 14 residues long. The CDR3 is CSVFTGETGNTIYF. CDR3 coding DNA: TGCAGCGTTTTCACAGGGGAAACTGGAAACACCATATATTTT.

The chain joins TRBV6-1 to TRBJ2-5, with 10 bases fitting TRBD2. The V gene's germline CDR1 is MNHNS and CDR2 SASEGT. CDR3 size: 15 residues. The ends lost 1 base at V and 5 bases at J; junction bases unmatched: 4. As DNA, the CDR3 is TGTGCCAGCAGTGAAGAAGCGGGAGGGGTGGAGACCCAGTACTTC. This codes for CASSEEAGGVETQYF.

The sample holds one count of this clone. The genes are TRBV28 and TRBJ1-2, with D perhaps matching TRBD1 (6 bases). The germline CDR1 and CDR2 sequences are MDHEN and SYDVKM. The CDR3 spans 13 residues. The V and J ends lost 3 bases and 4 bases respectively, with 9 bases between them. The CDR3 sequence: CASSLNRAYGYTF. The CDR3 bases are TGTGCCAGCAGTTTGAACAGGGCCTATGGCTACACCTTC.

The rearrangement joins TRBV4-2 to TRBJ1-2, with D hard to call. Looked up from germline, CDR1 is LGHNA and CDR2 is YNFKEQ. V lost 4 bases and J 0 bases, leaving 9 bases between the germline ends. This CDR3 region has 14 residues. The CDR3 DNA reads TGTGCCAGCAGCCCCCCGGGGTCTAACTATGGCTACACCTTC. It encodes CASSPPGSNYGYTF.

The chain carries TRBV18 and TRBJ2-2; TRBD1 matches at 7 bases. CDR3 size: 15 residues. V lost 2 bases to trimming and J lost 3 bases; unmatched junction nucleotides: 3. In germline, CDR1 is KGHSH, CDR2 LQKENI. The CDR3: CASSPSGQYTGELFF. For the CDR3, the DNA is TGTGCCAGCTCACCATCGGGACAGTACACCGGGGAGCTGTTTTTT.

The genes are TRBV27 and TRBJ1-2; perhaps TRBD1 as D (6 bases). V was pared by 7 bases and J by 7 bases, with 19 bases between. This CDR3 comprises 14 residues. CDR1 and CDR2 from the germline V gene are MNHEY and SMNVEV (reference sequence). The CDR3 reads CASTTGGGRSGYTF. In DNA, the CDR3 is TGTGCCAGCACCACCGGCGGGGGGCGGAGTGGCTACACCTTC.

This clone showed up just a few times. V and J are TRBV7-3 and TRBJ2-2, with D possibly TRBD2 on 6 matching bases. The germline V gene has CDR1 SGHTA and CDR2 FQGTGA. Between the trimmed V and J ends, which lost 1 base and 4 bases, there was a span of 13 bases. The CDR3 loop spans 16 amino acids. The CDR3 protein is CASSLSGGLGTGELFF. The CDR3 DNA reads as TGTGCCAGCAGCTTAAGTGGGGGGTTAGGCACCGGGGAGCTGTTTTTT.

The chain carries TRBV7-2 and TRBJ1-1; D perhaps matches TRBD1 (6 bases). This CDR3 contains 15 residues. In germline, CDR1 is SGHTA, CDR2 FQGNSA. V shed 1 base and J shed 3 bases, with 12 bases lying between them. The CDR3 DNA reads as TGTGCCAGCAGCTTAGTGGGGGCCTGGGACACTGAAGCTTTCTTT. This translates into CASSLVGAWDTEAFF. Based on the CDR3 plus reference TRBV7-2 and TRBJ1-1, the full variable domain is GAGVSQSPSNKVTEKGKDVELRCDPISGHTALYWYRQSLGQGLEFLIYFQGNSAPDKSGLPSDRFSAERTGGSVSTLTIQRTQQEDSAVYLCASSLVGAWDTEAFFGQGTRLTVV.

The CDR3: CASRVFLSTDTQYF. CDR3 DNA: TGTGCCAGCAGGGTTTTTCTAAGCACAGATACGCAGTATTTT. V is TRBV2 and J is TRBJ2-3; D gene uncertain. Germline CDR1 reads SNHLY; CDR2 reads FYNNEI. This CDR3 has 14 residues. V gave up 6 bases and J gave up 0 bases, with 10 bases separating them.

CDR3 protein: CASSFEETLSSYNEQFF. CDR3 DNA sequence: TGTGCCAGCAGCTTTGAGGAGACTCTCAGCTCCTACAATGAGCAGTTCTTC. The rearrangement links TRBV7-9 to TRBJ2-1; D remains unclear. V dropped 3 bases and J dropped 0 bases, with 15 bases sitting between them. This CDR3 is 17 amino acids long. Germline V gene data show CDR1 as SEHNR and CDR2 as FQNEAQ (reference sequence).

The J gene is TRBJ1-4, the V gene TRBV9, with a tentative D call TRBD1 (5 bases). V gave up 3 bases and J gave up 8 bases, with 11 bases separating them. The CDR3 runs to 13 residues. CDR1 and CDR2 from the germline V gene are SGDLS and YYNGEE. The CDR3 sequence: CASSGGPAEKLFF. The CDR3 region has the DNA TGTGCCAGCAGCGGGGGCCCGGCCGAAAAACTGTTTTTT.

In its sample, this clone was seen a few times. This rearrangement joins TRBV5-8 to TRBJ2-1, with TRBD2 matching 12 bases. The CDR3 is made up of 17 amino acids. With V trimmed by 4 bases and J by 3 bases, 8 bases remained unmatched. Germline V gene sequence: CDR1 SGHTS, CDR2 YDEGEE. The DNA for the CDR3 is TGTGCCAGCAGCCTGAACGGACTAGCGGGGCACTACAATGAGCAGTTCTTC. Residues: CASSLNGLAGHYNEQFF.

This rearrangement joins TRBV28 to TRBJ2-5; 7 bases line up with TRBD2. Germline loops: CDR1 MDHEN, CDR2 SYDVKM. This CDR3 region has 15 residues. V shed 1 base and J 4 bases; nucleotides not matched to a gene: 6. CDR3 sequence: CASSLSASGGETQYF. CDR3 DNA sequence: TGTGCCAGCAGTTTATCAGCTAGCGGAGGAGAGACCCAGTACTTC.